These 7 T cell receptor beta chains were sequenced from one sample in a study of cytomegalovirus exposure and HLA in healthy donors. PCR primers comprised 60 Vbeta and 13 Jbeta primers. TCRdb keeps only in-frame clones here, not all; method: immunoSEQ multiplex PCR. In the table there are about 120,000 clones, roughly 79% of which are singletons. Source material: PBMCs. These receptors were collected from a woman in her thirties or forties in good health and CMV-seronegative.

The genes are TRBV30 and TRBJ1-6; TRBD1 matches 10 bases. The V and J ends lost 8 bases and 0 bases, in that order; junction bases with no gene match: 10. Germline V CDR1 and CDR2: GTSNPN, SVGIG (reference sequence). The CDR3 sequence is 17 residues long. For the CDR3, the DNA is TGTGCCGCCAGGACAGGGGGTATGGGCTCCTATAATTCACCCCTCCACTTT. Translation gives CAARTGGMGSYNSPLHF. Looking up the rest from reference TRBV30 and TRBJ1-6 gives the full variable domain: SQTIHQWPATLVQPVGSPLSLECTVEGTSNPNLYWYRQAAGRGLQLLFYSVGIGQISSEVPQNLSASRPQDRQFILSSKKLLLSDSGFYLCAARTGGMGSYNSPLHFGNGTRLTVT.

The V gene is TRBV7-8, the J gene TRBJ2-1; 9 bases agree with TRBD2. Per germline, CDR1 SGHVS and CDR2 FQNEAQ. The CDR3 is 16 amino acids. The ends lost 2 bases at V and 4 bases at J; junction bases unmatched: 6. The CDR3 loop is CASSLRAGGGYNEQFF. The CDR3 DNA follows: TGTGCCAGCAGCTTACGGGCGGGAGGGGGGTACAATGAGCAGTTCTTC.

A note on this clone: The junction departs from germline at one end; a sequencing error may be responsible. The chain has TRBV19 and TRBJ1-5; 8 positions agree with TRBD1. CDR1 is LNHDA, CDR2 SQIVND, per germline (reference sequence). The CDR3 spans 14 residues. The CDR3 sequence is CASLDRVGFQPRHF. CDR3 nucleotides: TGTGCCAGTTTGGACAGGGTAGGGTTCCAGCCCCGGCATTTT.

This rearrangement joins TRBV18 to TRBJ2-3; TRBD1 aligns across 7 bases. The germline V gene has CDR1 KGHSH and CDR2 LQKENI. With V trimmed by 3 bases and J by 10 bases, 13 bases remained unmatched. The CDR3 is 15 residues long. CDR3 in amino acids: CASSPKGTVRGAQYF. CDR3 bases: TGTGCCAGCTCACCCAAGGGGACAGTTCGTGGGGCGCAGTATTTT.

The chain couples TRBV27 to TRBJ2-1; the match to TRBD2 covers 10 bases. CDR3 length: 14 amino acids. Germline V CDR1 and CDR2: MNHEY, SMNVEV (reference sequence). V was pared by 9 bases and J by 6 bases, with 8 bases of the junction left unmatched. In nucleotides, the CDR3 is TGTGCCAGTTGGAAAGCGGGAGGGCCCAATGAGCAGTTCTTC. Translation: CASWKAGGPNEQFF.

The V and J genes are TRBV4-1 and TRBJ1-5; 7 positions match TRBD1. Germline V lookup: CDR1 MGHRA, CDR2 YSYEKL. This CDR3 contains 11 residues. Trimming cost V 1 base and J 13 bases; bases outside gene matches: 1. CDR3 DNA sequence: TGCGCCAGCAGCCAAGGGGGACAGCAGCATTTT. Translation: CASSQGGQQHF.

The chain uses TRBV6-1 and TRBJ1-3; no clear D. The V gene's germline CDR1 is MNHNS and CDR2 SASEGT. Trimming removed 4 bases at V and 1 base at J, with 14 bases between. The CDR3 totals 16 residues. CDR3 in DNA: TGTGCCAGCAGTGGAGGGCTAAAACCTTCTGGAAACACCATATATTTT. It specifies CASSGGLKPSGNTIYF.